The TCR beta chain under discussion was sequenced for a study of T cells in Graves' hyperthyroidism and ophthalmopathy. Study outcomes and limitations: By a 13 V-J model, ophthalmopathy was set apart from stable hyperthyroidism. In blood, most of the thyroid clonotypes expanded above 0.001 were also present.

Amplification targeted TCR beta CDR3 regions from RNA transcripts. In the first-round RT-PCR of the TCR CDR3, the HTBI primer set was used. MiXCR, run by TCRdb on the multiplex PCR reads, gives a single entry per CDR3 protein. Seen here are around 610,000 distinct CDR3 sequences, about 14% observed once, and the top ten hold roughly 4.5%. This clonotype was picked up many times. Its specificity is unknown. The CDR3 contains 18 residues. Unmatched junction bases numbered 8, after V lost 0 bases and J lost 4 bases. Germline lookup yields CDR1 LNHDA and CDR2 SQIVND (reference sequence). The chain recombines TRBV19 with TRBJ2-5, with 13 bases fitting TRBD2. The receptor was isolated from a woman in her thirties or forties with Graves' ophthalmopathy. The sequenced sample was blood. Here the CDR3 reads CASSIEGLAGAGGETQYF. The CDR3 coding sequence is TGTGCCAGTAGTATAGAAGGACTAGCGGGAGCGGGGGGAGAGACCCAGTACTTC.